The clone carrying this T cell receptor beta chain has just a few counts. The antigen remains undetermined. The V and J ends lost 3 bases and 2 bases respectively, with 16 bases between them. Per germline, CDR1 KGHDR and CDR2 SFDVKD. This CDR3 has 18 residues. TCRdb's copy holds only in-frame clones and misses some; the assay was immunoSEQ multiplex PCR. The table lists 100,000 to 120,000 clones, 86% of them singletons. This sample is part of a study of T cell responses to AZD1222 COVID-19 vaccine. Whole-study results and caveats: Clonal diversity was possibly underestimated; the donors were predominantly white British and more often female. Vaccine-related CD4 TCRs covered spike, predominating at 160-218 and 743-854.

V gene TRBV24-1 combines with J gene TRBJ2-6; no reliable D call. Material: peripheral blood, obtained on day 0 of AZD1222 vaccination. The source is an adult in good health. The CDR3 reads CATSDSESRYAGANVLTF. The CDR3 nucleotides are TGTGCCACCAGTGATAGTGAGTCTCGGTACGCTGGGGCCAACGTCCTGACTTTC.